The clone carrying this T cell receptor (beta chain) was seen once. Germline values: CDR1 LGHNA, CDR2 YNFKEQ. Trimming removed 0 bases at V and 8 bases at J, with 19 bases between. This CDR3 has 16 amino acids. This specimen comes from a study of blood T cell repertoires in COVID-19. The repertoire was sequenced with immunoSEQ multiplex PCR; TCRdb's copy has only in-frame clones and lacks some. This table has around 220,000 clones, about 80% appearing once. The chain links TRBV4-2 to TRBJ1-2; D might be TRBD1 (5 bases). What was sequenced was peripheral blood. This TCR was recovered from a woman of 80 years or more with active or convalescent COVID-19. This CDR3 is CASSQEAGGAAGGYTF. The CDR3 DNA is TGTGCCAGCAGCCAAGAGGCGGGAGGGGCCGCGGGCGGCTACACCTTC.